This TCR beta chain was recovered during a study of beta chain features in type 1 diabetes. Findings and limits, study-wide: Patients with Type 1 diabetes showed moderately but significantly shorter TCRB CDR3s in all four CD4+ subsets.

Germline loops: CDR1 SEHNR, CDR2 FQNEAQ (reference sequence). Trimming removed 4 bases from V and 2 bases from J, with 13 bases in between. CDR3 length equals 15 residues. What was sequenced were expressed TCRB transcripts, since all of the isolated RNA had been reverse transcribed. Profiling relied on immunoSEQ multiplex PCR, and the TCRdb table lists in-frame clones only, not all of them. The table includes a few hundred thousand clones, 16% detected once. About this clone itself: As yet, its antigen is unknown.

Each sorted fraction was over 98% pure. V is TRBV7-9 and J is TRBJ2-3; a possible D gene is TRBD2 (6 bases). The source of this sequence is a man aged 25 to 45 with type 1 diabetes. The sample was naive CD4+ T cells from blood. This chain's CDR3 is CASSSPPGDTDTQYF. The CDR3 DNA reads TGTGCCAGCAGCTCCCCTCCGGGAGACACAGATACGCAGTATTTT.